These 19 T cell receptor beta chains share one sample of origin, sequenced in a study of vaccination and CD4 T cells after COVID-19. For these TCRs, the target antigens are not known. Once obtained from cultured CD4+ T cells, the DNA was sequenced using the Oncomine TCR Beta short-read assay. TCRdb re-called the PCR reads with MiXCR, one entry per CDR3 protein. Found here are about 11,000 distinct CDR3 sequences, around 47% of them singletons; the top ten hold around 35%. Regarding treatment: approximately nine-day PBMC culture with coronavirus spike peptide pools or control peptides (ViraFEST assay). The sample was CD4+ T cells from blood, cultured in vitro. These receptor sequences come from a human donor who had recovered from COVID-19.

V gene TRBV7-9 combines with J gene TRBJ2-3; TRBD2 might be the D (5 bases). Between the trimmed V and J ends, which lost 1 base and 6 bases, there was a span of 14 bases. CDR1 is SEHNR, CDR2 FQNEAQ, per germline (reference sequence). This CDR3 comprises 15 residues. CDR3 coding DNA: TGTGCCAGCAGCTTAGATTACGGGGAGCAGGATACGCAGTATTTT. Translating it yields CASSLDYGEQDTQYF.

This clonotype was recorded a few times. This rearrangement joins TRBV20-1 to TRBJ2-3; 7 bases agree with TRBD2. Per germline, CDR1 DFQATT and CDR2 SNEGSKA (reference sequence). V lost 0 bases and J lost 4; bases outside the gene matches: 7. The CDR3 loop spans 15 amino acids. CDR3 bases: TGCAGTGCTAGAGACCAAGCGGGGAGGTCAGATACGCAGTATTTT. Translating gives CSARDQAGRSDTQYF.

The chain links TRBV19 to TRBJ1-6; weak D call: TRBD1 (5 bases). The V end was cut by 7 bases, the J end by 7 bases, with 26 bases between. This CDR3 is 18 amino acids long. The germline gives CDR1 LNHDA, CDR2 SQIVND (reference sequence). The CDR3 protein is CASTPWLGRDLQNSPLHF. In DNA, the CDR3 is TGTGCCAGTACCCCGTGGTTGGGGCGGGATCTTCAAAATTCACCCCTCCACTTT.

This clonotype was detected a few times. The V gene is TRBV6-5, the J gene TRBJ2-2, with 14 bases aligning to TRBD2. The CDR3 runs 16 residues. Germline V gene data show CDR1 as MNHEY and CDR2 as SVGAGI. Unmatched junction bases numbered 3, after V lost 4 bases and J lost 5 bases. The CDR3 sequence: CASSSRLAGGTGELFF. The CDR3 coding sequence is TGTGCCAGCAGTTCACGACTAGCGGGGGGGACCGGGGAGCTGTTTTTT.

The sample holds a few counts of this clonotype. This chain joins TRBV10-2 and TRBJ1-1, with a possible D match to TRBD1 (5 bases). This CDR3 has 14 residues. The germline CDR1 and CDR2 sequences are WSHSY and SAAADI. Between the trimmed V and J ends, which lost 6 bases and 1 base, there was a span of 12 bases. CDR3 coding DNA: TGCGCCAGCAGGGTGGGGCCGACGAACACTGAAGCTTTCTTT. Its protein is CASRVGPTNTEAFF.

J is TRBJ2-3 and V is TRBV5-4, with D maybe TRBD2 (6 bases). V lost 5 bases, J lost 4 bases, and 11 bases lay in between. Germline-derived CDR1 and CDR2 are SGHNT and YYREEE (reference sequence). The CDR3 loop spans 13 amino acids. CDR3: CASRSGVADTQYF. In DNA form, the CDR3 reads TGTGCCAGCAGGTCGGGGGTGGCAGATACGCAGTATTTT.

The chain couples TRBV11-3 to TRBJ2-1; 7 nucleotides agree with TRBD2. This CDR3 is built from 14 residues. Trimming removed 3 bases from V and 3 bases from J; junction bases left unmatched: 2. Germline lookup yields CDR1 SGHNT and CDR2 YENEEA. CDR3 bases: TGTGCCAGCAGCTTCAGCGGGGACTACAATGAGCAGTTCTTC. It yields the protein CASSFSGDYNEQFF.

With respect to this clonotype: The conserved phenylalanine or tryptophan is not found at the CDR3 terminus, so this likely reflects a read error. The genes are TRBV20-1 and TRBJ1-2; 7 bases are a match to TRBD1. With V trimmed by 3 bases and J by 4 bases, 5 bases remained unmatched. Germline CDR1 DFQATT, CDR2 SNEGSKA (reference sequence). The CDR3 is 13 amino acids. CDR3 sequence (DNA): TGCAGTGCTAGCAGGGGGTTTAGCTATGGCTACACCCTC. Protein product: CSASRGFSYGYTL.

The rearrangement links TRBV4-1 to TRBJ2-1; TRBD1 might be the D (5 bases). Trimming pared 5 bases from V and 8 bases from J, leaving 13 bases between. This CDR3 spans 13 amino acids. Germline-derived CDR1 and CDR2 are MGHRA and YSYEKL. The CDR3 here is CASSSPRGYEQFF. Here the CDR3 DNA reads TGCGCCAGCAGCAGTCCTAGGGGCTATGAGCAGTTCTTC.

The chain joins TRBV7-9 to TRBJ1-1; 10 positions agree with TRBD1. The germline V gene encodes CDR1 SEHNR and CDR2 FQNEAQ (reference sequence). J lost 5 bases, V lost 6 bases, and 6 bases had no gene match. This CDR3 spans 14 amino acids. This CDR3 is CASRGQGWRTEAFF. CDR3 coding DNA: TGTGCCAGCAGGGGACAGGGGTGGCGGACTGAAGCTTTCTTT.

The V and J genes are TRBV12-5 and TRBJ2-2; 9 bases align to TRBD1. The CDR3 is 15 residues long. CDR1 and CDR2 from the germline V gene are LGHNT and FRNRAP. After removal of 9 bases from V and 3 bases from J, the junction contained 8 bases not matched to a gene. Here the CDR3 reads CASESTGGYTGELFF. CDR3 bases: TGTGCTAGCGAATCTACAGGGGGCTACACCGGGGAGCTGTTTTTT.

The chain links TRBV5-5 to TRBJ1-1; no clear D. Germline CDR1 reads SGHKS; CDR2 reads YYEKEE (reference sequence). Trimming cost V 4 bases and J 3 bases, with 25 bases left between them. The CDR3 runs 18 residues. CDR3 DNA: TGTGCCAGCAGCACCAGCCGTGGAATTGGGCCGGGGTACACTGAAGCTTTCTTT. Encoded protein: CASSTSRGIGPGYTEAFF. The whole variable domain, filled in from reference TRBV5-5 and TRBJ1-1, reads DAGVTQSPTHLIKTRGQQVTLRCSPISGHKSVSWYQQVLGQGPQFIFQYYEKEERGRGNFPDRFSARQFPNYSSELNVNALLLGDSALYLCASSTSRGIGPGYTEAFFGQGTRLTVV.

This clonotype showed up just a few times. The chain joins TRBV11-3 to TRBJ2-6; perhaps TRBD1 as D (6 bases). Germline CDR1 is SGHNT and CDR2 is YENEEA. V gave up 4 bases and J gave up 2 bases, with 15 bases separating them. This CDR3 has 17 amino acids. CDR3: CASSSAFTGTGANVLTF. CDR3 nucleotides: TGTGCCAGCAGCTCCGCTTTTACAGGGACTGGGGCCAACGTCCTGACTTTC.

This clonotype was seen only a few times. V usage is TRBV15 and J usage is TRBJ1-2; TRBD1 might be the D (5 bases). CDR1 is LNHNV, CDR2 YYDKDF, per germline (reference sequence). Trimming pared 5 bases from V and 8 bases from J, leaving 15 bases between. The CDR3 runs 13 residues. The chain's CDR3 is CATSVLGVYGYTF. The CDR3 DNA reads TGTGCCACCAGCGTCCTGGGGGTTTACGGCTACACCTTC.

J is TRBJ2-7 and V is TRBV15; TRBD1 or TRBD2 may be the D gene (5 bases each). The CDR3 is 16 amino acids. Trimming took 2 bases from V and 0 from J, leaving 14 bases between them. Per germline, CDR1 LNHNV and CDR2 YYDKDF (reference sequence). The CDR3 here is CATSRMPGTASYEQYF. CDR3 DNA sequence: TGTGCCACCAGCAGAATGCCCGGGACGGCCTCCTACGAGCAGTACTTC. The whole variable domain, filled in from reference TRBV15 and TRBJ2-7, reads DAMVIQNPRYQVTQFGKPVTLSCSQTLNHNVMYWYQQKSSQAPKLLFHYYDKDFNNEADTPDNFQSRRPNTSFCFLDIRSPGLGDTAMYLCATSRMPGTASYEQYFGPGTRLTVT.

This clonotype was seen just once. This chain connects TRBV7-2 to TRBJ2-1; tentative D call: TRBD2 (7 bases). Germline V gene lookup returns CDR1 SGHTA and CDR2 FQGNSA. Trimming left V 4 bases short and J 5 bases short, with 15 bases between. CDR3 length: 15 residues. The CDR3 reads CASSSAGEGNNEQFF. As DNA, the CDR3 is TGTGCCAGCAGCTCGGCAGGGGAGGGGAACAATGAGCAGTTCTTC.

The chain employs TRBV6-4 and TRBJ2-1, with D hard to call. The germline CDR1 and CDR2 sequences are MRHNA and SNTAGT. The CDR3 contains 14 residues. V was cut by 6 bases and J by 0 bases, with 9 bases left in between. The CDR3 reads CASRFWGSYNEQFF. In DNA form, the CDR3 reads TGTGCCAGCAGGTTCTGGGGCTCCTACAATGAGCAGTTCTTC.

The chain carries TRBV20-1 and TRBJ1-5; 11 bases agree with TRBD1. The CDR3 runs 15 residues. V gave up 5 bases and J gave up 6 bases; unmatched junction bases: 9. CDR1 and CDR2 from the germline V gene are DFQATT and SNEGSKA (reference sequence). The CDR3 region is CSAGQGAGGSQPQHF. The CDR3 DNA sequence: TGCAGTGCTGGACAGGGGGCCGGAGGGAGTCAGCCCCAGCATTTT.

The table lists this clonotype with a few counts. The gene calls are TRBV30 and TRBJ1-3; the D is unclear. CDR1 is GTSNPN and CDR2 is SVGIG in the germline V gene (reference sequence). The V gene lost 0 bases and the J gene lost 8 bases, with 5 bases spanning the gap. The CDR3 length is 11 residues. The CDR3: CAWSVGDTIYF. CDR3 in DNA: TGTGCCTGGAGTGTTGGTGACACCATATATTTT.